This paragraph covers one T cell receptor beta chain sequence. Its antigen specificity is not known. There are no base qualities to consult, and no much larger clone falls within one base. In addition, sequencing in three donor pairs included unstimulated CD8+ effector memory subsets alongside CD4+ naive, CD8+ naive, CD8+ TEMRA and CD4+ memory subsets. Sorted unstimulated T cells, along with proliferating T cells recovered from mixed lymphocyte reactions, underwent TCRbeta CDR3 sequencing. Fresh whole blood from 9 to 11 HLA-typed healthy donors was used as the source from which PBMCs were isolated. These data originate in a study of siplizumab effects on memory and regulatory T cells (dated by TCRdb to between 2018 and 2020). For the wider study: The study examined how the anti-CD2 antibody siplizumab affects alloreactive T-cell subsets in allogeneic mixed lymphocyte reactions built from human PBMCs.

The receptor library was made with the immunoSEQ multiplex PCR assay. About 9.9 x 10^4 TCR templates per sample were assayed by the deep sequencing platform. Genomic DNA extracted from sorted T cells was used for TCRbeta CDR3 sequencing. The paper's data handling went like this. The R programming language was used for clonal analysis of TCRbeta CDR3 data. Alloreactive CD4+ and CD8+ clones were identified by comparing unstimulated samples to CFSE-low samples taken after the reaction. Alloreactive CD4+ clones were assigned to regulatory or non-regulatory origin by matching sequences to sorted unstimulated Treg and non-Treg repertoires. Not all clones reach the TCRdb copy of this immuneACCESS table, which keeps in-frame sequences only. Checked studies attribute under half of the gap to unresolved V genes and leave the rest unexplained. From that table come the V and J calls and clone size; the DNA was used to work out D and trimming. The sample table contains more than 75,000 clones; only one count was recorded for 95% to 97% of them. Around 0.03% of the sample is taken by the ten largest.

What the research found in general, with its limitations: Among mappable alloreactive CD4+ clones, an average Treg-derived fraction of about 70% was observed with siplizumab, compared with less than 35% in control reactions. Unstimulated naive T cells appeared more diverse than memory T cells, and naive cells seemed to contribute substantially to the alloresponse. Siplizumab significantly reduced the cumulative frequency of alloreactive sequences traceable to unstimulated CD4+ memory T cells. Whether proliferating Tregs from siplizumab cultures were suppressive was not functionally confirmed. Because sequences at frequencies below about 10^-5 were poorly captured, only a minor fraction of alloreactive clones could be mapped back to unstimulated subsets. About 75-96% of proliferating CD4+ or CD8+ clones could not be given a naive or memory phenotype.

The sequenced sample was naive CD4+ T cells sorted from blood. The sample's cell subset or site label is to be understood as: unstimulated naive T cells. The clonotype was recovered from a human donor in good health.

The CDR3 region has the sequence CASSSTTGTGSREQFF. The sequenced DNA: TGTGCCAGCAGCTCTACCACCGGGACAGGGTCTCGGGAGCAGTTCTTC. Recombination joined TRBV7-9 with TRBJ2-1, with TRBD1 identical over 9 junction bases. From the germline V gene (reference sequence), CDR1 is SEHNR and CDR2 is FQNEAQ. The CDR3 runs 16 residues from the cysteine to the phenylalanine. Just CDR3 DNA is preserved here, 48 bases in frame from base 1. Clipping removes 4 bases from V and 10 bases from J, with 14 as the unmatched junction base count.